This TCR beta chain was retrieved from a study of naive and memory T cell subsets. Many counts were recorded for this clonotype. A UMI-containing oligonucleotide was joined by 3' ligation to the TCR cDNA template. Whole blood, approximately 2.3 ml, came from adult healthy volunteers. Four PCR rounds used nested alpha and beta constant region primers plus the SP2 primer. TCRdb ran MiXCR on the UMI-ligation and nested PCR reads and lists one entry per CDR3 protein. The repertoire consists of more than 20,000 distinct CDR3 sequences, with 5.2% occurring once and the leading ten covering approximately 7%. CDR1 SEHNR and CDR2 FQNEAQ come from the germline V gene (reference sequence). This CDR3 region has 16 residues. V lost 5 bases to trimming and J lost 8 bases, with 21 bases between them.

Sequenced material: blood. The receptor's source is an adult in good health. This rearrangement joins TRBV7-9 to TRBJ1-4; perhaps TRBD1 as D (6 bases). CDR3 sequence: CASSLVRAGAKEKLFF. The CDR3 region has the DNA TGTGCCAGCAGCCTAGTCCGAGCGGGGGCAAAAGAAAAACTGTTTTTT.